This entry is about one T cell receptor beta chain. Authors' analysis steps: Sequence data from immunoSEQ were junction-only and lacked quality scores; consequently, filtering differed. Only in-frame clones appear in the TCRdb table, and some are missing; sequencing was by immunoSEQ multiplex PCR. V and J calls and clone size are those listed in that table; D and trimming were worked out from the DNA. Counted here are some 2.4 million clones, approximately 93% occurring once; the ten biggest clones make up roughly 0.36%. The data derive from a study of shared clonotypes between healthy human individuals. Study-level information: CD4 naive and CD4 memory each took three plates per donor, while CD8 naive took two and CD8 memory one.

The CDR3 spans 13 residues. The V and J ends lost 4 bases and 3 bases respectively, with 10 bases between them. Per the germline V gene, CDR1 is MDHEN and CDR2 is SYDVKM. The CD4+ fraction was divided into a CD45RA+ naive subset and a CD45RA-negative memory subset. The origin of this receptor is a man younger than 35 in good health. Some clones in this sample may be carry-over from other donors' samples. The chain employs TRBV28 and TRBJ2-7, with no clear D. Sequenced input: naive CD4+ T cells from PBMCs. Subset defined: CD45RA+ positively selected. CDR3 coding DNA: TGTGCCAGCAGTTCCCCGGCTAACTACGAGCAGTACTTC. It codes for CASSSPANYEQYF.